This T cell receptor (beta chain) was captured in a study of T cells after posttransplantation cyclophosphamide. Study conclusions and caveats: Donor-recipient repertoire similarity was low at 1-2 months, rising over year one. TRB overlap between skin or GI tissue T cells and blood was limited.

With regard to this clone: Its target is not known.

Between the trimmed V and J ends, which lost 3 bases and 0 bases, there was a span of 9 bases. CDR3 size: 14 residues. The V gene's germline CDR1 is LNHDA and CDR2 SQIVND (reference sequence). The related graft donor's blood sample was taken on the day of bone marrow donation. The data were produced by immunoSEQ multiplex PCR, yet TCRdb's version contains in-frame clones alone and is incomplete. The top ten clones hold about 3.2% of a sample with 66,000 or so clones, about 93% of them seen once. Sequenced material: PBMCs. This TCR was sampled from a woman in her twenties or thirties in good health and a related stem cell transplant donor. The genes are TRBV19 and TRBJ2-7, with D unclear. DNA for the CDR3: TGTGCCAGTAGTATCGACCGTAGCTCCTACGAGCAGTACTTC. It codes for CASSIDRSSYEQYF.